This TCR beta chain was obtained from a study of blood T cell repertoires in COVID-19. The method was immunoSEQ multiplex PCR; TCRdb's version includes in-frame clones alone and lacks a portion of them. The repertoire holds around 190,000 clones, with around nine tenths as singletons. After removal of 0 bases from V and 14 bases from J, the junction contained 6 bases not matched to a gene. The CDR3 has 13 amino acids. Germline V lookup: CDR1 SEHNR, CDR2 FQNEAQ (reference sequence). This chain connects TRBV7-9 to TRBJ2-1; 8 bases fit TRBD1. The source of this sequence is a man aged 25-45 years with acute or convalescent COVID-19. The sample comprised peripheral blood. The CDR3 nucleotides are TGTGCCAGCAGCTTAGCGCAGGGGGCTTCAGAGTTCTTC. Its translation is CASSLAQGASEFF.